The 20 T cell receptor beta chains reported below all come from one sample, sequenced in a study of shared clonotypes between healthy human individuals. Repertoires were generated with immunoSEQ multiplex PCR, while TCRdb's copy carries only in-frame clones and drops some. The top ten clones hold about 1.1% of a sample with millions of clones, about 95% of them seen once. In the naive CD8 group, cells lacked CD45RO and were positively selected for CCR7, so terminally differentiated effector memory CD45RA+ cells were left out. Sequences were obtained from naive CD8+ T cells sorted from blood. All receptors derive from a young man in good health.

The chain joins TRBV27 to TRBJ2-3; D is perhaps TRBD1 or TRBD2 (5 bases each). The CDR3 loop spans 14 amino acids. Germline-derived CDR1 and CDR2 are MNHEY and SMNVEV (reference sequence). V lost 6 bases to trimming and J lost 5 bases, with 15 bases between them. The CDR3 region is CASRGDVGRDTQYF. CDR3 coding DNA: TGTGCCAGCAGGGGGGACGTTGGTAGAGATACGCAGTATTTT.

J is TRBJ1-6 and V is TRBV6-4; no firm D call. Trimming pared 7 bases from V and 9 bases from J, leaving 19 bases between. The germline V gene encodes CDR1 MRHNA and CDR2 SNTAGT. The CDR3 covers 15 residues. The DNA for the CDR3 is TGTGCCAGCAACGAGGGCCCGTTCACCGGTTCACCCCTCCACTTT. Protein: CASNEGPFTGSPLHF.

This sequence joins TRBV28 and TRBJ2-1, with TRBD2 matching 10 bases. The CDR3 is made up of 17 amino acids. The V gene's germline CDR1 is MDHEN and CDR2 SYDVKM. The V and J ends lost 4 bases and 12 bases, in that order; junction bases with no gene match: 18. In DNA form, the CDR3 reads TGTGCCAGCAGTTCCCCCCTCATCGCTAGCGGGGGCATGGTGCAGTTCTTC. Translation: CASSSPLIASGGMVQFF.

The V gene is TRBV28, the J gene TRBJ2-5; tentative D call: TRBD1 (6 bases). V gave up 4 bases and J gave up 4 bases, with 16 bases separating them. Germline lookup yields CDR1 MDHEN and CDR2 SYDVKM. The CDR3 has 15 amino acids. The CDR3 loop reads CASSSITTGTETQYF. CDR3 sequence (DNA): TGTGCCAGCAGTTCGATCACCACAGGGACAGAGACCCAGTACTTC. Using reference TRBV28 and TRBJ2-5 for the parts outside the CDR3, the full variable domain is DVKVTQSSRYLVKRTGEKVFLECVQDMDHENMFWYRQDPGLGLRLIYFSYDVKMKEKGDIPEGYSVSREKKERFSLILESASTNQTSMYLCASSSITTGTETQYFGPGTRLLVL.

V and J are TRBV28 and TRBJ1-1; D uncertain. The germline CDR1 and CDR2 sequences are MDHEN and SYDVKM. The CDR3 runs 15 residues. Deletions cut 2 bases from V and 4 bases from J, with 14 bases between. CDR3 protein: CASSLRAGLGTEAFF. DNA of the CDR3: TGTGCCAGCAGTTTAAGGGCAGGACTTGGCACTGAAGCTTTCTTT.

This clone turned up a few times. The chain uses TRBV4-3 and TRBJ2-7, with TRBD2 matching 12 bases. The germline gives CDR1 LGHNA, CDR2 YSLEER. The length of the CDR3 is 16 residues. Trimming cost V 2 bases and J 1 base; bases outside gene matches: 3. In DNA form, the CDR3 reads TGCGCCAGCAGCCAAACCCTAGCGGGGGGGTCCTACGAGCAGTACTTC. Protein: CASSQTLAGGSYEQYF.

V gene TRBV6-5 combines with J gene TRBJ2-1; possibly TRBD1 for D (6 bases). Germline CDR1 is MNHEY and CDR2 is SVGAGI. This CDR3 region has 15 residues. V was cut by 7 bases and J by 3 bases, with 16 bases left in between. CDR3 in DNA: TGTGCCAGCATCAAAGGGGGAGAAGGCTACAATGAGCAGTTCTTC. Amino acid sequence: CASIKGGEGYNEQFF.

V is TRBV5-6 and J is TRBJ2-2, with 7 bases aligning to TRBD1. The CDR3 runs 14 residues. Germline V lookup: CDR1 SGHDT, CDR2 YYEEEE. The J segment lost 6 bases and the V segment lost 3 bases, leaving 5 bases of the junction unmatched. The chain's CDR3 is CASSWGTAAGELFF. As DNA, the CDR3 is TGTGCCAGCAGCTGGGGGACAGCTGCCGGGGAGCTGTTTTTT.

As for this clone: The sample contains more than one DNA sequence encoding this CDR3. Written as DNA, the CDR3 is TGTGCCAGCAGTCTCTCCCCCGGGACAGGGAATCAGCCCCAGCATTTT. This gives the protein CASSLSPGTGNQPQHF. V gene TRBV27 combines with J gene TRBJ1-5, with 9 bases matching TRBD1. This CDR3 is built from 16 residues. The germline gives CDR1 MNHEY, CDR2 SMNVEV (reference sequence). J was trimmed by 4 bases and V by 5 bases; bases with no gene match: 9.

This clone was detected once. This chain uses TRBV9 with TRBJ1-4; D ambiguous. Looked up from germline, CDR1 is SGDLS and CDR2 is YYNGEE. This CDR3 has 14 residues. V dropped 0 bases and J dropped 4 bases, with 7 bases sitting between them. The CDR3 DNA follows: TGTGCCAGCAGCGTAGACCCAAATAATGAAAAACTGTTTTTT. Residues: CASSVDPNNEKLFF.

The chain joins TRBV9 to TRBJ2-7; D ambiguous. The CDR3 runs 11 residues. Germline V gives CDR1 SGDLS, CDR2 YYNGEE. V lost 7 bases to trimming and J lost 7 bases, with 12 bases between them. The CDR3 region has the DNA TGTGCCAGCGGTACGTCCGGAGAGCAGTACTTC. The encoded protein is CASGTSGEQYF.

The rearrangement uses TRBV27 and TRBJ1-2; D unresolved. CDR3 length: 15 amino acids. Germline-derived CDR1 and CDR2 are MNHEY and SMNVEV (reference sequence). The ends were cut back, 4 bases at V and 5 bases at J, with 17 bases in the middle. The DNA of the CDR3 is TGTGCCAGCAGTTCATGGGGTGTCGGTCCGTATGGCTACACCTTC. Its protein is CASSSWGVGPYGYTF.

This clone was observed a single time. V is TRBV11-2 and J is TRBJ2-1; tentatively, D is TRBD2 (6 bases). Germline V lookup: CDR1 SGHAT, CDR2 FQNNGV. The length of the CDR3 is 13 residues. With 5 bases removed from V and 8 bases from J, the gap between germline ends came to 13 bases. CDR3: CASSPRLGHEQFF. CDR3 coding DNA: TGTGCCAGCAGCCCTCGACTAGGTCATGAGCAGTTCTTC.

V is TRBV27 and J is TRBJ2-2; D may match TRBD1 or TRBD2 (6 bases each). Per germline, CDR1 MNHEY and CDR2 SMNVEV (reference sequence). The CDR3 spans 15 residues. The V end was cut by 3 bases, the J end by 5 bases, with 13 bases between. The CDR3 protein is CASSFSRGGTGELFF. Written as DNA, the CDR3 is TGTGCCAGCAGTTTCAGCAGGGGAGGTACCGGGGAGCTGTTTTTT.

The V gene is TRBV19, the J gene TRBJ1-5, with D unresolved. The CDR3 has 14 amino acids. CDR1 is LNHDA, CDR2 SQIVND, per germline (reference sequence). V was shortened by 6 bases and J by 11 bases, with 20 bases between the two germline ends. The CDR3 reads CASRDGEGIGSQHF. The CDR3 nucleotides are TGTGCCAGTAGGGATGGAGAGGGAATCGGGTCCCAGCATTTT.

The chain combines TRBV10-1 with TRBJ2-1; the match to TRBD2 covers 11 bases. V gave up 2 bases and J gave up 8 bases; unmatched junction bases: 14. The germline V gene has CDR1 WNHNN and CDR2 SYGVQD (reference sequence). This CDR3 has 18 amino acids. CDR3 protein: CASSEIGLAGGPGYEQFF. CDR3 nucleotide sequence: TGCGCCAGCAGTGAGATCGGTTTAGCGGGAGGGCCCGGCTATGAGCAGTTCTTC.

This rearrangement joins TRBV27 to TRBJ1-3; 7 bases are a match to TRBD1. The trim removed 5 bases at V and 5 bases at J, leaving 12 bases unmatched. Germline lookup yields CDR1 MNHEY and CDR2 SMNVEV (reference sequence). The CDR3 extends over 16 amino acids. In DNA, the CDR3 is TGTGCCAGCAGTCTACCTAACGACAGGGCGAGAAACACCATATATTTT. This translates into CASSLPNDRARNTIYF.

The rearrangement uses TRBV6-5 and TRBJ2-1, with D tentatively TRBD2 (5 bases). CDR1 is MNHEY, CDR2 SVGAGI, per germline. The V and J ends lost 1 base and 14 bases respectively, with 18 bases between them. The CDR3 runs to 14 residues. The CDR3 is CASSYYQLGVLEFF. CDR3 nucleotide sequence: TGTGCCAGCAGTTACTACCAACTAGGAGTTTTAGAGTTCTTC.

Points on this clone: Other DNA sequences in this sample translate to the same CDR3. CDR3 sequence (DNA): TGTGCCAGCAGTCCATCGACAGGGGAGAGCAATCAGCCCCAGCATTTT. It specifies CASSPSTGESNQPQHF. V usage is TRBV27 and J usage is TRBJ1-5; the match to TRBD1 covers 8 bases. CDR1 is MNHEY and CDR2 is SMNVEV in the germline V gene (reference sequence). The CDR3 is 16 amino acids. V lost 5 bases to trimming and J lost 1 base; unmatched junction nucleotides: 7.

Concerning this clone itself: One junction end disagrees with the germline gene, perhaps due to a read error. The genes are TRBV6-6 and TRBJ2-7; D is perhaps TRBD1 (6 bases). CDR3 size: 14 residues. Germline lookup yields CDR1 MNHNY and CDR2 SVGAGI (reference sequence). CDR3 amino acids: CASSLRDTPYEQYF. CDR3 nucleotide sequence: TGTGCCAGCAGTCTCCGGGACACTCCCTATGAGCAGTACTTC.